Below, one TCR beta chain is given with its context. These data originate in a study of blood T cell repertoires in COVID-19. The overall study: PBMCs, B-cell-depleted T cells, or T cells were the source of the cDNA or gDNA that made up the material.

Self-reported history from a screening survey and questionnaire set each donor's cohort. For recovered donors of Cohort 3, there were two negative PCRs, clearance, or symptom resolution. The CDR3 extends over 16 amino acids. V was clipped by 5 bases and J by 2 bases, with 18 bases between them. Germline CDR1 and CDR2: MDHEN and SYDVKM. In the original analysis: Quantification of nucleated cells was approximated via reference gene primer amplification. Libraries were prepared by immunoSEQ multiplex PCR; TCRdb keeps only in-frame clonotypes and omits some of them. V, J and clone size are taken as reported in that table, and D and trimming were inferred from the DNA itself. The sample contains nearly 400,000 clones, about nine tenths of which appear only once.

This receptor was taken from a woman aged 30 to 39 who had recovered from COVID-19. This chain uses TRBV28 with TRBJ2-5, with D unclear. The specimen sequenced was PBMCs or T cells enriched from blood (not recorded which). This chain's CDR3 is CASSLGLAEPQETQYF. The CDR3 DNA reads TGTGCCAGCAGTCTCGGGTTGGCGGAGCCTCAAGAGACCCAGTACTTC.